This is a list of T cell receptor beta chains from one sample in a study of T cells after yellow fever vaccination. From the 5' RACE reads, TCRdb called clonotypes with MiXCR, one entry per CDR3 protein. The sample carries 450,000 to 550,000 distinct CDR3 sequences, less than 25% recorded once. The specimen comprised PBMCs, sampled 20 to 25 days after the first yellow fever vaccination. These receptors were taken from a man aged 18 to 29 who received the YFV17D yellow fever vaccine. CDR3s include the opening cysteine and the closing phenylalanine or tryptophan. The order of the fields is J gene, D gene, V gene, CDR3 protein. A D gene is named only where the DNA matches it firmly.

TRBJ2-3	.	TRBV12-3/TRBV12-4	CASSLWDTQYF
TRBJ2-3	.	TRBV6-5	CASSSRPRGTDTQYF
TRBJ2-3	TRBD2	TRBV5-1	CASSLEASGTTTDTQYF
TRBJ2-3	.	TRBV20-1	CSARLDGSDTQYF
TRBJ2-2	.	TRBV5-1	CASSDGPSNTGELFF
TRBJ2-3	TRBD2	TRBV5-1	CASSLERGAATDTQYF
TRBJ2-3	.	TRBV5-5	CASSLAVATDTQYF
TRBJ1-1	TRBD1	TRBV12-3/TRBV12-4	CASNRDRGITEAFF
TRBJ2-2	.	TRBV7-3	CASSLSADTGELFF
TRBJ2-1	TRBD1	TRBV18	CASSPPSTGRNEQFF
TRBJ1-1	.	TRBV28	CASRPALNTEAFF
TRBJ2-5	.	TRBV10-2	CASSARHISETQYF
TRBJ2-1	TRBD2	TRBV19	CASSFAPGLAGTEQFF
TRBJ1-2	.	TRBV3-1	CATSREPDGWNYGYTF
TRBJ2-1	.	TRBV12-3/TRBV12-4	CASSFEDNEQFF
TRBJ2-7	.	TRBV30	CAWSPLGSYEQYF
TRBJ1-6	.	TRBV5-1	CASRERALPNSPLHF
TRBJ1-1	TRBD1	TRBV20-1	CSGTRGLNTEAFF
TRBJ1-6	TRBD1	TRBV2	CASRRQGSSYNSPLHF
TRBJ2-2	.	TRBV5-1	CASSFGDHTGELFF
TRBJ1-4	.	TRBV4-2	CASSQVLAGEKLFF
TRBJ1-1	TRBD1	TRBV5-1	CASSVQGTSTEAFF
TRBJ2-4	TRBD1	TRBV20-1	CSARQGWNIQYF
TRBJ2-4	TRBD1	TRBV12-3/TRBV12-4	CASSTGVYNNIQYF
TRBJ2-3	.	TRBV5-4	CASSYIGTQYF
TRBJ1-1	.	TRBV5-1	CASSNTGTPNTEAFF
TRBJ2-6	.	TRBV2	CASKTSSGANVLTF
TRBJ1-2	.	TRBV12-3/TRBV12-4	CASSFPGNYGYTF
TRBJ2-3	.	TRBV20-1	CSARVGGNTDTQYF
TRBJ2-3	TRBD1	TRBV24-1	CATSDPDRGSTDTQYF
TRBJ2-1	TRBD2	TRBV4-3	CASSPLGAGGHNEQFF
TRBJ2-1	.	TRBV25-1	CASSGANEQFF
TRBJ2-2	.	TRBV7-9	CASTLGRAGWNTGELFF
TRBJ2-5	.	TRBV19	CASSIGTYETQYF
TRBJ1-3	.	TRBV12-3/TRBV12-4	CASRGPSSGNTIYF
TRBJ2-3	.	TRBV7-2	CASSLAGGQGDTQYF
TRBJ2-5	.	TRBV20-1	CSARERFQETQYF
TRBJ2-3	TRBD2	TRBV19	CASTPPGAGVDTQYF
TRBJ2-5	.	TRBV5-1	CASSSDSWETQYF
TRBJ1-2	TRBD1	TRBV4-3	CASSQDRGQGYTF
TRBJ1-2	.	TRBV24-1	CATSDDNGYTF
TRBJ2-1	TRBD1	TRBV7-2	CASSLGGGDRVPQFF
TRBJ1-3	.	TRBV25-1	CASRINGARNTIYF
TRBJ2-1	TRBD1	TRBV28	CASSTWDREAVNEQFF
TRBJ2-7	.	TRBV9	CASSVGVTYEQYF
TRBJ2-4	.	TRBV7-9	CASSAGGAKNIQYF
TRBJ1-1	.	TRBV3-1	CASSQVGGGNTEAFF
TRBJ1-1	.	TRBV5-6	CASSPSSSGHPMNTEAFF
TRBJ2-5	.	TRBV6-6	CASSYDRSQYF
TRBJ2-5	TRBD1	TRBV29-1	CSVGTQGYQETQYF
TRBJ2-3	.	TRBV7-2	CASSFFTPAGNPDTQYF
TRBJ2-3	.	TRBV25-1	CASSELSWDTDTQYF
TRBJ2-1	.	TRBV4-2	CASSQDEVHGGGFSYNEQFF
TRBJ1-1	.	TRBV29-1	CSGLTNTEAFF